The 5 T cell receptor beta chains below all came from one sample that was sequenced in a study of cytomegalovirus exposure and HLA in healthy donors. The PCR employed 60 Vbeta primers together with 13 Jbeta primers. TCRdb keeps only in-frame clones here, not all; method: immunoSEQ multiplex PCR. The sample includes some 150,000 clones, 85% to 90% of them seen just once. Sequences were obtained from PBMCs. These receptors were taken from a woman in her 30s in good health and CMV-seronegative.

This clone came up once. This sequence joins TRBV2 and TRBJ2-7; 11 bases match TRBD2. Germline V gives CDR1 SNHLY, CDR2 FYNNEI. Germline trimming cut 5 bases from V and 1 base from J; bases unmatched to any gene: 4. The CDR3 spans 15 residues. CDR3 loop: CASSLTSGASYEQYF. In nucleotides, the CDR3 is TGTGCCAGCAGTTTGACTAGCGGGGCGTCCTACGAGCAGTACTTC.

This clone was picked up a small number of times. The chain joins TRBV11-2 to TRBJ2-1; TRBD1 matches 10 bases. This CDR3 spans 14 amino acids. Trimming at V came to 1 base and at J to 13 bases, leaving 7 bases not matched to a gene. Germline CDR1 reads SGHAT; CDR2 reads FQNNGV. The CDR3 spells CASSLGVGDRGQFF. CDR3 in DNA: TGTGCCAGCAGCTTAGGAGTTGGGGACAGGGGCCAGTTCTTC.

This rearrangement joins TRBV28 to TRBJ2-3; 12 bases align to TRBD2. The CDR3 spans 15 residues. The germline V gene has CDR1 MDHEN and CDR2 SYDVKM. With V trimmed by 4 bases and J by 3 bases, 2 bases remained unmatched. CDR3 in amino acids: CASSYGLAGTDTQYF. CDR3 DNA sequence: TGTGCCAGCAGTTATGGACTAGCGGGGACAGATACGCAGTATTTT.

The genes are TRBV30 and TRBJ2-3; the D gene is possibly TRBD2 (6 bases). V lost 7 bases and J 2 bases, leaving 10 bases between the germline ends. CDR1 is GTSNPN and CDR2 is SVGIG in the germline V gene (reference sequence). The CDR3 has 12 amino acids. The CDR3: CASWTTTDTQYF. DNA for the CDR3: TGTGCCTCTTGGACTACCACAGATACGCAGTATTTT.

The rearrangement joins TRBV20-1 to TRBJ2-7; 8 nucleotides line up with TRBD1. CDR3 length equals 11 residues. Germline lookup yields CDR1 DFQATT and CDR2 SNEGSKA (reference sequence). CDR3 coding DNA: TGCAGCCGACAGGGGTACGGCGAGCAGTACTTC. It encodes CSRQGYGEQYF.